The text below deals with one T cell receptor beta chain. Repertoires were generated with immunoSEQ multiplex PCR, while TCRdb's copy carries only in-frame clones and drops some. In the table there are 400,000 to 500,000 clones, 90% of which are singletons. The CDR3 covers 13 residues. CDR1 is SNHLY and CDR2 is FYNNEI in the germline V gene. V lost 6 bases and J lost 5, with 13 bases in between. This sample was included in a study of control samples from healthy donors and cancer patients. The chain recombines TRBV2 with TRBJ1-1, with D maybe TRBD1 (6 bases). The TCR originated in a man aged 40-55 years with head and neck cancer. The specimen sequenced was PBMCs. The CDR3 nucleotides read TGTGCCAGCAGCGCTCCCCAGGGGACTGAAGCTTTCTTT. Translated: CASSAPQGTEAFF. The variable domain in full, with the rest retrieved from reference TRBV2 and TRBJ1-1, is EPEVTQTPSHQVTQMGQEVILRCVPISNHLYFYWYRQILGQKVEFLVSFYNNEISEKSEIFDDQFSVERPDGSNFTLKIRSTKLEDSAMYFCASSAPQGTEAFFGQGTRLTVV.